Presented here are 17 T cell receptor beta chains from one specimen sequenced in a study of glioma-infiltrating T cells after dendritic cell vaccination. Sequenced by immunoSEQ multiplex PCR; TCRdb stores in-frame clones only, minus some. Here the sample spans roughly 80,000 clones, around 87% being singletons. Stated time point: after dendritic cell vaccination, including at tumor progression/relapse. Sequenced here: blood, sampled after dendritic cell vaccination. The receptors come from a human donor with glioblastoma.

CDR3 protein: CASRGTLNTGELFF. In nucleotides, the CDR3 is TGTGCCAGCAGGGGGACACTGAACACCGGGGAGCTGTTTTTT. The rearrangement joins TRBV2 to TRBJ2-2; D is perhaps TRBD1 (6 bases). The V and J ends lost 6 bases and 1 base respectively, with 9 bases between them. CDR3 length equals 14 residues. Germline CDR1 reads SNHLY; CDR2 reads FYNNEI.

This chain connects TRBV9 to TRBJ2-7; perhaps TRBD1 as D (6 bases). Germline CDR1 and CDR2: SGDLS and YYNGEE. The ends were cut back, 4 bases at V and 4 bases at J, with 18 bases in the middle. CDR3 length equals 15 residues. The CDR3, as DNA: TGTGCCAGCAGCATTCAGCAGGGGTGGGGTTACGAGCAGTACTTC. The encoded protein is CASSIQQGWGYEQYF.

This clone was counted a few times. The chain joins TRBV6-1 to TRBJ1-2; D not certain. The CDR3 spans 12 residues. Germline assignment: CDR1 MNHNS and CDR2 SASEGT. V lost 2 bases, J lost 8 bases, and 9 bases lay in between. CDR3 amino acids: CASSERTEGYTF. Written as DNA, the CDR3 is TGTGCCAGCAGTGAACGTACAGAGGGCTACACCTTC.

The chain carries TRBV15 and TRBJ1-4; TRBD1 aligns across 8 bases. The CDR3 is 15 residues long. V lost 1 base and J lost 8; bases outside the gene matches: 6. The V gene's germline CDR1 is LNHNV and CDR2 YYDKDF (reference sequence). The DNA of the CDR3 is TGTGCCACCAGCAGAGCCAGGGGGCTAGGGGAAAAACTGTTTTTT. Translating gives CATSRARGLGEKLFF.

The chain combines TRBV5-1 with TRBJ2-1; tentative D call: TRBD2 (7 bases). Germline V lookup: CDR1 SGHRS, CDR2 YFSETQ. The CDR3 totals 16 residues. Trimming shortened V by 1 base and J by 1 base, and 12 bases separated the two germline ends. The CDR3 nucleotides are TGCGCCAGCAGCTTGCGGGGGGCGGGATCCTACAATGAGCAGTTCTTC. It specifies CASSLRGAGSYNEQFF.

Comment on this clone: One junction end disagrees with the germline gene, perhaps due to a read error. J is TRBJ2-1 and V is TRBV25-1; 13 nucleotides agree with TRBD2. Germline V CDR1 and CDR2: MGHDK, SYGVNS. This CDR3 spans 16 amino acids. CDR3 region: CASSESGPGLAGPLVF. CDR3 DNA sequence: TGTGCCAGCAGTGAATCGGGACCGGGACTAGCGGGGCCCTTGGTCTTC.

The CDR3 region has the DNA TGTGCCAGCACCCCTGGACTAGCGGGCATGGAGACCCAGTACTTC. It yields the protein CASTPGLAGMETQYF. The rearrangement links TRBV6-5 to TRBJ2-5, with TRBD2 matching 11 bases. The germline gives CDR1 MNHEY, CDR2 SVGAGI. V was pared by 7 bases and J by 5 bases, with 9 bases of the junction left unmatched. The CDR3 sequence is 15 residues long.

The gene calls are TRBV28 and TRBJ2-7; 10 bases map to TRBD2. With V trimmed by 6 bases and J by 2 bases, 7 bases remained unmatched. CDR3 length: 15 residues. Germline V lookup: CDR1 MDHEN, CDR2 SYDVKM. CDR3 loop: CASSYGLAEAYEQYF. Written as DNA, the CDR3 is TGTGCCAGCAGCTACGGACTAGCGGAGGCCTACGAGCAGTACTTC.

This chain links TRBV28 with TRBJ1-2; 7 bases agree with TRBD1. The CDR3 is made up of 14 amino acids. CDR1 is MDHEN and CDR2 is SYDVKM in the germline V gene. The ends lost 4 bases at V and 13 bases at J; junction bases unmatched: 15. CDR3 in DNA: TGTGCCAGCAGTTCCTCCGGGACAGCACCCTTCTCCACCTTC. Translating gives CASSSSGTAPFSTF.

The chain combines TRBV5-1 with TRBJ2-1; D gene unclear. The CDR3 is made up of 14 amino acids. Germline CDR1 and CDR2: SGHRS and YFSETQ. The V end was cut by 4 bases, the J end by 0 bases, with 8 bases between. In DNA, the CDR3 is TGCGCCAGCAGCCCGTCGAGCTCCTACAATGAGCAGTTCTTC. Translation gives CASSPSSSYNEQFF.

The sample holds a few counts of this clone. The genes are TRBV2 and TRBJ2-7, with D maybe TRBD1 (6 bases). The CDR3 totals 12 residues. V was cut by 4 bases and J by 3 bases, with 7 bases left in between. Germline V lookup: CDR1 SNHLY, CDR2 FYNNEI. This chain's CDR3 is CASSATGYEQYF. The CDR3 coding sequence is TGTGCCAGCAGTGCGACAGGCTACGAGCAGTACTTC.

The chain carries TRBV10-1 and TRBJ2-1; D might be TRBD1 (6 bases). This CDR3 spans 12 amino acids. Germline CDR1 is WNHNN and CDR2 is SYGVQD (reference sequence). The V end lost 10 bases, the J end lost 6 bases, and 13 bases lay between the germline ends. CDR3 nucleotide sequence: TGCGCCACTTCGGACAGCAGCAATGAGCAGTTCTTC. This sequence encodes CATSDSSNEQFF.

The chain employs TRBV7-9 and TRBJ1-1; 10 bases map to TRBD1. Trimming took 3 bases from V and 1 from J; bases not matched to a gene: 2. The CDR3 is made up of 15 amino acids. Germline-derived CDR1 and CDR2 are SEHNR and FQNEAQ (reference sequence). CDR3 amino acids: CASSFRDRGNTEAFF. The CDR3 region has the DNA TGTGCCAGCAGCTTCCGGGACAGGGGGAACACTGAAGCTTTCTTT.

This CDR3 is CASSDSGRAYEQYF. The CDR3 DNA reads as TGTGCCAGCAGTGATAGCGGGAGGGCCTACGAGCAGTACTTC. The rearrangement links TRBV6-1 to TRBJ2-7; 11 bases match TRBD2. Germline-derived CDR1 and CDR2 are MNHNS and SASEGT. V lost 3 bases to trimming and J lost 2 bases; unmatched junction nucleotides: 0. The CDR3 is 14 amino acids.

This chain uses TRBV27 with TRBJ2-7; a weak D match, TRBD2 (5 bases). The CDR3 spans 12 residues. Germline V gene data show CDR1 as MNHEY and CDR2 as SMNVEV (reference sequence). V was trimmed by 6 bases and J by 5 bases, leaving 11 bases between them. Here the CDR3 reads CASRKRGNEQYF. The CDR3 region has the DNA TGTGCCAGCAGGAAAAGAGGGAACGAGCAGTACTTC.

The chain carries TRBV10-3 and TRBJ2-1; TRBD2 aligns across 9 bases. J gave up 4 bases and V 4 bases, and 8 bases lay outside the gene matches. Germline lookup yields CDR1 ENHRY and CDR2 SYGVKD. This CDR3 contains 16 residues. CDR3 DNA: TGTGCCATCAGTGCTGACGGGGCGGGGGGGTACAATGAGCAGTTCTTC. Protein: CAISADGAGGYNEQFF.

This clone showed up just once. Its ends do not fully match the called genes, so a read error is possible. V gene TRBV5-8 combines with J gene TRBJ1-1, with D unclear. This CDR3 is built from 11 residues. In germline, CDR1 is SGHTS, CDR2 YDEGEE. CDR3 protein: CASARNIEAFF. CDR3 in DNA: TGTGCCAGCGCCAGAAACATTGAAGCTTTCTTT.